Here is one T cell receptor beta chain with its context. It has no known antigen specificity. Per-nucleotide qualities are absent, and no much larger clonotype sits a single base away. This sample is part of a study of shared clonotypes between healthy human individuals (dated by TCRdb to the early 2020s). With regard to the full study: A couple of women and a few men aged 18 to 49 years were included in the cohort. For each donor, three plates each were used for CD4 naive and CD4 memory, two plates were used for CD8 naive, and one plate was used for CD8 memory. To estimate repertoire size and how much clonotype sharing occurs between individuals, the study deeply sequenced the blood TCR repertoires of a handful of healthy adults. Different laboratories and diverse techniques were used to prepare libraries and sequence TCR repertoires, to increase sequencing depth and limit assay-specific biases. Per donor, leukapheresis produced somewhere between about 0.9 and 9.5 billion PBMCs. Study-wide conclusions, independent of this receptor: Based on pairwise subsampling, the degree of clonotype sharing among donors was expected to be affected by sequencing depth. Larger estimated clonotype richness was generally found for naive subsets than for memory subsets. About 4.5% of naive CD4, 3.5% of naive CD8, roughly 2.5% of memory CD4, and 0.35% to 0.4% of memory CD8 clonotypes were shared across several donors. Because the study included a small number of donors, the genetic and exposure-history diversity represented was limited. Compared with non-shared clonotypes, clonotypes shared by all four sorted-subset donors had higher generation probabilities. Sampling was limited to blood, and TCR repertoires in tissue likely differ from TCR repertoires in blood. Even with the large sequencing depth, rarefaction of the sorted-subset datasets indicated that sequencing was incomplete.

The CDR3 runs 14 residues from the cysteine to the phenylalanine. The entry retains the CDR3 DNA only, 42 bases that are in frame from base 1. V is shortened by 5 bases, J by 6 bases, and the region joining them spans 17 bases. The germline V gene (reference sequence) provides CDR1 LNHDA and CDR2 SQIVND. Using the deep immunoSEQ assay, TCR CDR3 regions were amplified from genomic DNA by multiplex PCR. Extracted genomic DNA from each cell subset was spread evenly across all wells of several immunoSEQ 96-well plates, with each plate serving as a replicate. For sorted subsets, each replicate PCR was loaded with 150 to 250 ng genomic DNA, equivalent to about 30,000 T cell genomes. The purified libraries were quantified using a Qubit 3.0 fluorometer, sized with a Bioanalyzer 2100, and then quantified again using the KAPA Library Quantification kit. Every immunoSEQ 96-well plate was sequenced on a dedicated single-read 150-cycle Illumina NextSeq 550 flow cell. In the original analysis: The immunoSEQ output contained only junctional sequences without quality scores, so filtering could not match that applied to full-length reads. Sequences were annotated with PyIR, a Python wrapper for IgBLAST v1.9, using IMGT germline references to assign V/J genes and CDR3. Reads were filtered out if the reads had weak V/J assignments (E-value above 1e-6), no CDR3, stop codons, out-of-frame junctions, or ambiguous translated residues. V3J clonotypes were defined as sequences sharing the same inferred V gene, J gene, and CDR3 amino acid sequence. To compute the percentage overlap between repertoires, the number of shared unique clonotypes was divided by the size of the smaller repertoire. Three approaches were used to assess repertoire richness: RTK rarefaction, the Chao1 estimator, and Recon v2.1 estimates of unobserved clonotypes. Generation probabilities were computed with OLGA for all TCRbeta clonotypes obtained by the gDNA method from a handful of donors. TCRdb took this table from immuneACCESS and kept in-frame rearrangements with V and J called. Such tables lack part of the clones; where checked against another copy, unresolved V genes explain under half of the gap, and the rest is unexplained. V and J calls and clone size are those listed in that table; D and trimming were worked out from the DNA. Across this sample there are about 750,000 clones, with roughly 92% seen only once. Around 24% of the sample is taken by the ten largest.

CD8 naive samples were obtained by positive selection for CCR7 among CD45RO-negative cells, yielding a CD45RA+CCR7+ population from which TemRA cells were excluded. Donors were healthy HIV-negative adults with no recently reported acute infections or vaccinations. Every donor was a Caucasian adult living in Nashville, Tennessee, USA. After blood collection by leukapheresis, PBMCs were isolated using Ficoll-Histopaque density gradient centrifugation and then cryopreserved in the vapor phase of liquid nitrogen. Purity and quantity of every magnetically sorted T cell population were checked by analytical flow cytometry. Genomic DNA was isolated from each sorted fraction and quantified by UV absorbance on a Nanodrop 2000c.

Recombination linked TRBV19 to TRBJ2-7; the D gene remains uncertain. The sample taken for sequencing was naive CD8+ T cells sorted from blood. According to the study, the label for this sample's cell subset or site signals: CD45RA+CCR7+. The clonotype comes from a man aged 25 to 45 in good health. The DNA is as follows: TGTGCCAGTAGTCCTCTAACCAAGGGCCCCGAGCAGTACTTC. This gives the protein CASSPLTKGPEQYF.